Below are 12 T cell receptor beta chains sequenced from a single sample in a study of blood T cell repertoires in COVID-19. Profiling relied on immunoSEQ multiplex PCR, and the TCRdb table lists in-frame clones only, not all of them. The data contain 280,000 or so clones, around 82% of them singletons. Sequenced: peripheral blood. These receptors were collected from a woman in her forties or fifties who had recovered from COVID-19.

On this clone: Other DNA sequences of this sample code for an identical CDR3. The V call is TRBV6-5, the J call TRBJ1-2; TRBD1 might be the D (6 bases). The V end lost 6 bases, the J end lost 8 bases, and 10 bases lay between the germline ends. The CDR3 totals 11 residues. From germline, CDR1 is MNHEY and CDR2 SVGAGI. The DNA of the CDR3 is TGTGCCAGCAGCCAGGGGCAGGGCTACACCTTC. Translating it yields CASSQGQGYTF.

This clone was observed once. V is TRBV18 and J is TRBJ1-2, with TRBD1 identical over 10 bases. Germline V CDR1 and CDR2: KGHSH, LQKENI. The J segment lost 7 bases and the V segment lost 2 bases, leaving 10 bases of the junction unmatched. CDR3 length: 16 residues. The CDR3 here is CASSPYDRGQLGGYTF. As DNA, the CDR3 is TGTGCCAGCTCACCATACGACAGGGGGCAATTAGGTGGCTACACCTTC.

In this sample, this clone turned up once. This chain links TRBV15 with TRBJ1-3, with 8 bases lining up with TRBD1. The CDR3 spans 16 residues. Trimming took 4 bases from V and 1 from J; bases not matched to a gene: 6. Germline values: CDR1 LNHNV, CDR2 YYDKDF (reference sequence). The CDR3 nucleotides read TGTGCCACCAGCACCGCCGGGACAGGTTCTGGAAACACCATATATTTT. This codes for CATSTAGTGSGNTIYF.

V gene TRBV29-1 combines with J gene TRBJ2-1; 13 nucleotides match TRBD2. Germline values: CDR1 SQVTM, CDR2 ANQGSEA. Unmatched junction bases numbered 3, after V lost 4 bases and J lost 6 bases. CDR3 size: 14 residues. The CDR3 coding sequence is TGCAGCGTTGCTACTAGCGGGGGGGCCAATGAGCAGTTCTTC. It yields the protein CSVATSGGANEQFF.

The count of this clone is one. This CDR3 is also generated by other DNA sequences in the sample. V gene TRBV29-1 combines with J gene TRBJ2-1; D remains unclear. The V gene's germline CDR1 is SQVTM and CDR2 ANQGSEA. Trimming left V 2 bases short and J 5 bases short, with 7 bases between. The CDR3 has 12 residues. The CDR3 sequence is CSVERRDNEQFF. CDR3 sequence (DNA): TGCAGCGTTGAAAGACGGGACAATGAGCAGTTCTTC.

CDR3 DNA: TGTGCCAGCAGGCCGGGACAGGGCTCCTACAATGAGCAGTTCTTC. Translated: CASRPGQGSYNEQFF. The J gene is TRBJ2-1, the V gene TRBV28; 9 nucleotides align to TRBD1. The V gene's germline CDR1 is MDHEN and CDR2 SYDVKM. V shed 6 bases and J 0 bases; nucleotides not matched to a gene: 3. This CDR3 is built from 15 residues. Full variable domain (outside the CDR3, taken from reference TRBV28 and TRBJ2-1): DVKVTQSSRYLVKRTGEKVFLECVQDMDHENMFWYRQDPGLGLRLIYFSYDVKMKEKGDIPEGYSVSREKKERFSLILESASTNQTSMYLCASRPGQGSYNEQFFGPGTRLTVL.

As DNA, the CDR3 is TGCGCCAGCAGCCATACTAGCGGGGGACTTTACGAGCAGTACTTC. Its translation is CASSHTSGGLYEQYF. This sequence joins TRBV4-1 and TRBJ2-7, with TRBD2 matching 11 bases. The CDR3 totals 15 residues. Germline lookup yields CDR1 MGHRA and CDR2 YSYEKL. The J segment lost 4 bases and the V segment lost 3 bases, leaving 5 bases of the junction unmatched.

The chain recombines TRBV5-1 with TRBJ2-1; D perhaps matches TRBD2 (5 bases). The CDR3 loop spans 16 amino acids. The germline CDR1 and CDR2 sequences are SGHRS and YFSETQ. V lost 0 bases to trimming and J lost 2 bases, with 12 bases between them. For the CDR3, the DNA is TGCGCCAGCAGCTTGGCCTTCGAGCGGCCCTACAATGAGCAGTTCTTC. This gives the protein CASSLAFERPYNEQFF.

This chain joins TRBV6-5 and TRBJ2-2; D unclear. The V and J ends lost 8 bases and 4 bases respectively, with 14 bases between them. The CDR3 totals 14 residues. Per the germline V gene, CDR1 is MNHEY and CDR2 is SVGAGI. The CDR3 coding sequence is TGTGCCAGCGTCGGCCGGGTCGGCACCGGGGAGCTGTTTTTT. Translating it yields CASVGRVGTGELFF.

V and J are TRBV5-1 and TRBJ1-4; 9 bases fit TRBD1. The germline V gene has CDR1 SGHRS and CDR2 YFSETQ. This CDR3 spans 18 amino acids. V lost 3 bases, J lost 5 bases, and 14 bases stayed unmatched. CDR3 sequence (DNA): TGCGCCAGCAGCTATGAAATGTCCGTGGGACAGGGCAATGAAAAACTGTTTTTT. The encoded protein is CASSYEMSVGQGNEKLFF. Looking up the rest from reference TRBV5-1 and TRBJ1-4 gives the full variable domain: KAGVTQTPRYLIKTRGQQVTLSCSPISGHRSVSWYQQTPGQGLQFLFEYFSETQRNKGNFPGRFSGRQFSNSRSEMNVSTLELGDSALYLCASSYEMSVGQGNEKLFFGSGTQLSVL.

The chain employs TRBV7-3 and TRBJ1-1; D uncertain. There are 14 residues in the CDR3. V gave up 2 bases and J gave up 1 base, with 8 bases separating them. Germline lookup yields CDR1 SGHTA and CDR2 FQGTGA. The CDR3: CASSLGQRNTEAFF. The CDR3 region has the DNA TGTGCCAGCAGCTTAGGGCAGAGGAACACTGAAGCTTTCTTT. The complete variable domain, with remaining parts taken from reference TRBV7-3 and TRBJ1-1, reads GAGVSQTPSNKVTEKGKYVELRCDPISGHTALYWYRQSLGQGPEFLIYFQGTGAADDSGLPNDRFFAVRPEGSVSTLKIQRTERGDSAVYLCASSLGQRNTEAFFGQGTRLTVV.

This clone turned up a few times. V is TRBV10-1 and J is TRBJ1-6; D remains ambiguous. Germline loops: CDR1 WNHNN, CDR2 SYGVQD (reference sequence). The CDR3 is 14 residues long. V lost 6 bases and J 0 bases, leaving 6 bases between the germline ends. Here the CDR3 reads CASRASSYNSPLHF. The CDR3 nucleotides are TGCGCCAGCAGGGCAAGCTCCTATAATTCACCCCTCCACTTT.